The TCR beta chain described here comes from a study of blood T cell repertoires in COVID-19. Study-wide context: Sites in the United States, Italy and Spain provided acute and convalescent COVID-19 samples.

Patients from Seattle were sampled longitudinally, starting during active infection. Repertoires were generated with immunoSEQ multiplex PCR, while TCRdb's copy carries only in-frame clones and drops some. Among around 270,000 clones listed, around 82% were seen once. Germline V lookup: CDR1 MGHRA, CDR2 YSYEKL. The CDR3 has 14 residues. J was trimmed by 1 base and V by 6 bases; bases with no gene match: 3. This clonotype originated in a person between 65 and 79 years old with COVID-19, enrolled during active disease. Source material: peripheral blood. The chain combines TRBV4-1 with TRBJ1-5; the match to TRBD1 covers 7 bases. DNA for the CDR3: TGCGCCAGCAGGCCGACAGGGAGCAATCAGCCCCAGCATTTT. It specifies CASRPTGSNQPQHF.